This T cell receptor beta chain was recovered during a study of T cells in Graves' hyperthyroidism and ophthalmopathy. Study details: At initial diagnosis, before any treatment had begun, peripheral blood was obtained. Notes on the study in general: The model foresaw ophthalmopathy a median around 6.8 months prior to onset. A model built on 13 V-J features separated ophthalmopathy from stable hyperthyroidism.

Investigators excluded patients with uncontrolled infection, other autoimmune disease, pregnancy or lactation. Authors of the study amplified TCR beta CDR3 regions from RNA transcripts. TCR CDR3 underwent first-round RT-PCR with the HTBI primer set. TCRdb reprocessed the multiplex PCR reads via MiXCR and lists one record per CDR3 protein. This sample has hundreds of thousands of distinct CDR3 sequences, with about 15% found just once. Trimming left V 1 base short and J 5 bases short, with 9 bases between. Germline V gene data show CDR1 as LGHNA and CDR2 as YNFKEQ. The CDR3 totals 13 residues. This clonotype was seen more than once but under ten times. Its specificity is unknown.

Sample: blood. The J gene is TRBJ2-7, the V gene TRBV4-2, with D hard to call. The clonotype was recovered from a woman younger than 45 with Graves' hyperthyroidism that later progressed to Graves' ophthalmopathy. The CDR3 loop reads CASSQGTRHEQYF. CDR3 nucleotide sequence: TGTGCCAGCAGCCAAGGGACCAGACACGAGCAGTACTTC.